This T cell receptor (beta chain) was sequenced in a study of blood T cell repertoires in COVID-19. Study overall: COVID-19 samples, acute and convalescent, were from the United States, Italy and Spain. T cells, B-cell-depleted T cells, or PBMCs supplied cDNA or gDNA.

Original handling: Reference gene primers were amplified, and this amplification served to estimate nucleated cell counts. TCRdb keeps only in-frame clones here, not all; method: immunoSEQ multiplex PCR. V, J and clone size are taken as reported in that table, and D and trimming were inferred from the DNA itself. The table records fewer than 100,000 clones, over 75% of them present only once. Sequenced material: peripheral blood. The sequence was collected from a human donor with acute or convalescent COVID-19. The donor label of this sample is uncertain.

CDR3 bases: TGTGCCAGCAGTTCGACAGGGGACTATGGCTACACCTTC. Amino acid sequence: CASSSTGDYGYTF. V is TRBV12-3 or TRBV12-4 and J is TRBJ1-2; 8 nucleotides match TRBD1. Trimming took 4 bases from V and 3 from J; bases not matched to a gene: 1. The length of the CDR3 is 13 residues.